This TCR beta chain was captured in a study of long-term antiretroviral therapy in people with HIV (dated 2022 in TCRdb). As for the study more broadly: Collection of the earliest samples took place about a decade ahead of the 2015 WHO recommendation for immediate ART, at a time when ART was typically delayed until CD4 counts fell. A retrospective serial study tested whether ART initiation and durable HIV suppression were associated with changes in peripheral blood TRB repertoire composition and diversity. From 30 adults with confirmed HIV infection, the cohort provided under 250 cryopreserved PBMC samples, gathered serially across a mean of around six years (range 1-12). Among the 30 to 35 participants with HIV, eleven were female. No cross-contamination during QIAcube processing was seen in test extractions of a monoclonal T-cell line run alongside roughly 30 polyclonal samples.

Study-wide findings and limitations: At every time point, the repertoire was dominated by expanded TRB clones first identified before ART initiation, although this dominance fluctuated and, in many PLHIV, declined after ART. Narrower CDR3 length ranges were observed in HIV repertoires than in controls, and an antigen-experienced repertoire with only a slight naive shift after ART was suggested by the network structure. Unsorted PBMC were profiled instead of sorted CD4+ and CD8+ T cells because pre-ART samples had limited cell numbers. The samples were dated from the mid-2000s to the late 2010s, and the ART regimens that were used may be less effective than current ART regimens. Starting ART was linked to a significant rise in TRB diversity, yet even with long-term ART the diversity remained significantly lower than in transplant donor controls. Since PBMC availability was limited, sequencing covered only the TCR beta chain, with no alpha chain pairing. Inferences about post-ART repertoire changes were limited because no data were available on ART adherence, viral resistance or therapy changes.

Inclusion was restricted to participants for whom at least one PBMC sample before ART initiation and at least two post-ART samples were available. All participants with HIV were treated in the United States of America. Cryopreserved samples of about 0.95-10 million PBMC were thawed and washed before DNA extraction. At the time of the earliest PBMC sample, participants with HIV were aged between roughly 20 and 54 years. Per participant, PBMC samples came from 1-4 timepoints prior to ART initiation and 2-8 timepoints following ART initiation, for a median of 7 samples. For every participant, serial HIV viral load, CD4+ T-cell count, ART history and demographic data were obtained. Genomic DNA was extracted from unsorted PBMC with a Qiagen kit on a QIAcube, processed in batches of 12 samples. Concerning this clone itself: Its antigen is unknown. Within one base of it there is no much larger clone, and no base qualities were kept.

The immunoSEQ hsTCRB v3.0 assay was used at survey level resolution to sequence the TRB variable region. The targeted TRB sequencing depth was roughly 40,000-55,000 T-cell genomes per sample. Pooled TRB libraries were sequenced on an Illumina MiSeq with a v3 150-cycle kit. The study's own analysis went as follows. Analysis of repertoires was carried out in R inside a reproducible Nextflow workflow spanning QC, data transformation and analysis. Custom analyses were implemented in LymphoSeq2, an R package for AIRR-Seq data exploration. A few samples that yielded fewer than 5000 total TRB sequences were excluded, so that about 200 HIV repertoires were analyzed. Among the roughly 180 retained HIV repertoires, more than 55 were collected before ART initiation and around 130 after ART initiation. Repertoires were downsampled to 5000 TRB nucleotide sequences, with summary statistics averaged over 100 downsampling iterations. TRB sequences were retained for analysis only if CDR3 regions of at least seven amino acids were present. Diversity was measured with a Shannon entropy-derived clonality score and the Gini coefficient. Repertoire networks linked the top 5000 CDR3 amino acid sequences whenever two sequences differed by an edit distance of one. For TRB CDR3 amino acid sequences, GLIPH2 was used to predict antigen specificity groups and MHC restriction. To flag known CMV, EBV, HIV or tissue antigen associations, CDR3 amino acid sequences were matched against VDJdb and McPAS-TCR. Pre-ART, post-ART and control groups were compared with Wilcoxon signed-rank tests and Holm-Bonferroni correction. Held by TCRdb, this immuneACCESS table contains in-frame sequences only and omits some clones. Under half of the omission traces to an unresolved V gene where checked; the cause of the rest is unknown. V and J calls and clone size are given by that table; D and trimming were obtained from the DNA. The sample table lists around 16,000 clones, around 87% of them with a count of one. The top ten hold about 12% of the sample.

Sequenced material: unsorted PBMCs, taken 0.7 years before starting antiretroviral therapy. This TCR was recovered from a man aged 50 or older with HIV.

The CDR3 protein sequence reads: CAWSSPDRGFFYEQYF. Here is the DNA: TGTGCCTGGAGTTCTCCCGACAGGGGATTCTTCTACGAGCAGTACTTC. This chain joins TRBV30 to TRBJ2-7, and TRBD1 aligns with 8 junction nucleotides. CDR3 length: 16 amino acids, cysteine to phenylalanine. Only the CDR3 portion is preserved as DNA: 48 bases, with reading frame beginning at the first base. The germline V gene (reference sequence) sets CDR1 to GTSNPN and CDR2 to SVGIG. V and J are trimmed by 2 bases and 3 bases, and the gene matches miss 12 bases of the junction.